The clone carrying this T cell receptor beta chain was seen just once. All donors were healthy HIV-negative adults lacking recent acute infections or vaccinations. These data originate in a study of shared clonotypes between healthy human individuals. CDR1 is SEHNR, CDR2 FQNEAQ, per germline (reference sequence). J lost 2 bases, V lost 1 base, and 7 bases had no gene match. The CDR3 runs 17 residues. Data came from immunoSEQ multiplex PCR; TCRdb stores just in-frame clones and leaves some out. The sample has around 510,000 clones, 90% to 97% seen once. The sequence was obtained from a woman aged 25 to 39 in good health. V usage is TRBV7-9 and J usage is TRBJ1-3; the match to TRBD1 covers 8 bases. The specimen was naive CD4+ T cells sorted from blood. Indicated subset: CD45RA+ positively selected. The CDR3 region has the DNA TGTGCCAGCAGCTTAGGGACAGGGATAACTGCTGGAAACACCATATATTTT. Protein sequence: CASSLGTGITAGNTIYF.